The text below deals with one TCR beta chain. The data stem from a study of T cells in Graves' hyperthyroidism and ophthalmopathy. Trimming shortened V by 6 bases and J by 7 bases, and 19 bases separated the two germline ends. Germline V lookup: CDR1 MNHEY, CDR2 SMNVEV (reference sequence). The CDR3 length is 15 residues. Amplification yielded TCR beta CDR3 regions, with RNA transcripts as the source. Primed by the HTBI set, a first-round RT-PCR was run on the TCR CDR3. From the multiplex PCR reads, TCRdb called clonotypes with MiXCR, one entry per CDR3 protein. This table has 550,000 to 700,000 distinct CDR3 sequences, under 60% appearing once.

Specimen: peripheral blood or thyroid tissue (not recorded which). The TCR sequence derives from an adult woman with Graves' disease, either hyperthyroidism or ophthalmopathy (not recorded which). V usage is TRBV27 and J usage is TRBJ1-5, with a tentative D call TRBD1 (6 bases). The CDR3 DNA is TGTGCCAGCAGCTCCGAAGCAGGGGAAGGACAGCCCCAGCATTTT. Translation: CASSSEAGEGQPQHF.